This T cell receptor beta chain was identified during a study of patients and donors after allogeneic stem cell transplantation. Each CDR3 protein is one row after TCRdb ran MiXCR on the RT-PCR reads. The sample lists under 170,000 distinct CDR3 sequences, about 36% occurring once. The V end was cut by 3 bases, the J end by 7 bases, with 6 bases between. Germline V gene sequence: CDR1 SGHDT, CDR2 YYEEEE. CDR3 length: 11 residues. The chain has TRBV5-6 and TRBJ2-3; D remains unclear. Input material: blood, either unsorted or a sorted T cell fraction (not recorded which). This clonotype was sampled from a human donor who was either an allogeneic HSCT recipient or a stem cell or donor lymphocyte infusion donor (not recorded which). It is not recorded whose cells these are; they may come from a transplant donor. The CDR3 here is CASSSINTQYF. In nucleotides, the CDR3 is TGTGCCAGCAGCTCAATCAATACGCAGTATTTT.